One sample yielded the 31 T cell receptor beta chains listed below, sequenced in a study of a mutant IDH1 vaccine in newly diagnosed glioma (dated by TCRdb to the early 2020s). The intended sense of this specimen's time point label: week 11, during vaccination. Each vaccine dose, consisting of 300 ug of a 20-mer mutant IDH1 peptide in Montanide, was administered subcutaneously with topical imiquimod. These TCRs' antigens remain unknown. Libraries were built with the immunoSEQ multiplex PCR assay. Here the immuneACCESS table is served through TCRdb, limited to in-frame sequences with V and J called. Missing clones are a known gap in these copies; in checked studies unresolved V genes cover under half, and the rest lacks a known reason. This sample holds about 64,000 clones; approximately 84% were observed only once. 9% to 10% of the sample is taken by the ten largest. This sample comprised PBMCs, obtained from a glioma patient whose treatment included an IDH1 peptide vaccine. Receptor source: a woman in her forties or fifties with glioma.

The V and J genes are TRBV5-1 and TRBJ1-1; D gene uncertain. The V gene's germline CDR1 is SGHRS and CDR2 YFSETQ. The V end lost 5 bases, the J end lost 4 bases, and 12 bases lay between the germline ends. This CDR3 comprises 13 residues. The CDR3 coding sequence is TGCGCCAGCAGAACTACTGGAGGCACTGAAGCTTTCTTT. This sequence encodes CASRTTGGTEAFF.

The chain combines TRBV10-3 with TRBJ1-5, with D possibly TRBD1 on 6 matching bases. V lost 11 bases to trimming and J lost 0 bases, with 14 bases between them. Germline CDR1 ENHRY, CDR2 SYGVKD. The CDR3 is 14 residues long. CDR3 bases: TGTGCCGTAGGGGGGAGTTATAGCAATCAGCCCCAGCATTTT. Protein product: CAVGGSYSNQPQHF.

The rearrangement joins TRBV7-2 to TRBJ2-1; 7 bases align to TRBD2. V lost 7 bases and J lost 8; bases outside the gene matches: 11. CDR1 and CDR2 from the germline V gene are SGHTA and FQGNSA. CDR3 length: 14 residues. In nucleotides, the CDR3 is TGTGCCAGCACCGAGCGGGGCGATTGGTATGAGCAGTTCTTC. This gives the protein CASTERGDWYEQFF.

V is TRBV27 and J is TRBJ2-6; D may be TRBD1 or TRBD2 (6 bases each). V was pared by 6 bases and J by 4 bases, with 19 bases between. The CDR3 has 17 residues. Germline V CDR1 and CDR2: MNHEY, SMNVEV (reference sequence). CDR3 sequence: CASSPTFWGAGANVLTF. The CDR3 DNA reads TGTGCCAGCAGCCCTACATTTTGGGGGGCCGGGGCCAACGTCCTGACTTTC.

The chain recombines TRBV18 with TRBJ2-2; D perhaps matches TRBD1 (5 bases). V lost 3 bases, J lost 3 bases, and 8 bases lay in between. The germline CDR1 and CDR2 sequences are KGHSH and LQKENI. This CDR3 is built from 14 residues. The CDR3 coding sequence is TGTGCCAGCTCACCCGTCAGGGACACCGGGGAGCTGTTTTTT. Amino acid sequence: CASSPVRDTGELFF.

This sequence joins TRBV7-8 and TRBJ2-7, with a weak D call TRBD1 (5 bases). Germline V CDR1 and CDR2: SGHVS, FQNEAQ. This CDR3 has 16 amino acids. V was pared by 1 base and J by 2 bases, with 15 bases between. CDR3 DNA sequence: TGTGCCAGCAGCTTAGGGTCGGCAGGGAACACCTACGAGCAGTACTTC. Translated, it gives CASSLGSAGNTYEQYF.

The J gene is TRBJ2-7, the V gene TRBV2; a possible D gene is TRBD2 (5 bases). Per germline, CDR1 SNHLY and CDR2 FYNNEI. The CDR3 sequence is 14 residues long. Trimming took off 6 bases at V and 3 bases at J, with 15 bases between the two ends. The CDR3: CASSGVVVSYEQYF. The DNA for the CDR3 is TGTGCCAGCAGCGGGGTCGTTGTCAGCTACGAGCAGTACTTC.

The chain recombines TRBV9 with TRBJ2-2; perhaps TRBD1 as D (5 bases). Germline V gene sequence: CDR1 SGDLS, CDR2 YYNGEE. The V end was cut by 0 bases, the J end by 6 bases, with 15 bases between. This CDR3 spans 16 amino acids. The CDR3 here is CASSVAEGVWAGELFF. CDR3 sequence (DNA): TGTGCCAGCAGCGTAGCTGAAGGGGTCTGGGCCGGGGAGCTGTTTTTT.

This chain links TRBV7-9 with TRBJ2-1; D not certain. The ends were cut back, 8 bases at V and 8 bases at J, with 7 bases in the middle. The CDR3 length is 10 residues. The V gene's germline CDR1 is SEHNR and CDR2 FQNEAQ (reference sequence). This CDR3 reads CASGVDEQFF. The CDR3, as DNA: TGTGCCAGCGGGGTGGATGAGCAGTTCTTC.

This rearrangement joins TRBV7-2 to TRBJ1-1; D is ambiguous. Per germline, CDR1 SGHTA and CDR2 FQGNSA. The CDR3 spans 12 residues. The ends were cut back, 2 bases at V and 5 bases at J, with 6 bases in the middle. The CDR3 coding sequence is TGTGCCAGCAGCTTATCCGGGACTGAAGCTTTCTTT. Its translation: CASSLSGTEAFF. Full variable domain (rest looked up from reference TRBV7-2 and TRBJ1-1): GAGVSQSPSNKVTEKGKDVELRCDPISGHTALYWYRQSLGQGLEFLIYFQGNSAPDKSGLPSDRFSAERTGGSVSTLTIQRTQQEDSAVYLCASSLSGTEAFFGQGTRLTVV.

V usage is TRBV18 and J usage is TRBJ2-7; TRBD1 is a possible D gene (5 bases). Germline lookup yields CDR1 KGHSH and CDR2 LQKENI. The CDR3 runs 16 residues. V was shortened by 5 bases and J by 2 bases, with 19 bases between the two germline ends. The CDR3 loop is CASSTRQPLSPYEQYF. The DNA of the CDR3 is TGTGCCAGCTCAACCCGACAGCCTCTAAGCCCCTACGAGCAGTACTTC.

The chain employs TRBV18 and TRBJ2-5; D is ambiguous. CDR3 length equals 12 residues. V was cut by 3 bases and J by 5 bases, with 7 bases left in between. Germline loops: CDR1 KGHSH, CDR2 LQKENI. CDR3 residues: CASSPLGETQYF. In nucleotides, the CDR3 is TGTGCCAGCTCACCTTTAGGGGAGACCCAGTACTTC. The entire variable domain, with the rest obtained from reference TRBV18 and TRBJ2-5, is as follows: NAGVMQNPRHLVRRRGQEARLRCSPMKGHSHVYWYRQLPEEGLKFMVYLQKENIIDESGMPKERFSAEFPKEGPSILRIQQVVRGDSAAYFCASSPLGETQYFGPGTRLLVL.

V and J are TRBV5-1 and TRBJ1-3; D is uncertain. The germline V gene has CDR1 SGHRS and CDR2 YFSETQ. The CDR3 consists of 16 residues. The ends were cut back, 4 bases at V and 4 bases at J, with 18 bases in the middle. CDR3 coding DNA: TGCGCCAGCAGCCAGGACGGGTCCGGCGGGGGAAACACCATATATTTT. Translation: CASSQDGSGGGNTIYF.

This sequence joins TRBV7-3 and TRBJ2-7; possible D gene TRBD2, 6 bases. This CDR3 has 14 amino acids. The germline V gene encodes CDR1 SGHTA and CDR2 FQGTGA. V lost 5 bases, J lost 6 bases, and 17 bases lay in between. CDR3 DNA: TGTGCCAGCAGCCCAGGGCGAATCGGGGGCGAGCAGTACTTC. This gives the protein CASSPGRIGGEQYF.

The chain carries TRBV7-2 and TRBJ1-4; 9 positions match TRBD1. The CDR3 has 15 residues. CDR1 and CDR2 (germline): SGHTA, FQGNSA. Trimming at V came to 2 bases and at J to 8 bases, leaving 6 bases not matched to a gene. The CDR3 region has the DNA TGTGCCAGCAGCTTAAAGGGACAGGGTGGGGAAAAACTGTTTTTT. This gives the protein CASSLKGQGGEKLFF. Using reference TRBV7-2 and TRBJ1-4 for the parts outside the CDR3, the full variable domain is GAGVSQSPSNKVTEKGKDVELRCDPISGHTALYWYRQSLGQGLEFLIYFQGNSAPDKSGLPSDRFSAERTGGSVSTLTIQRTQQEDSAVYLCASSLKGQGGEKLFFGSGTQLSVL.

CDR3 loop: CASSLRQGINIQYF. The CDR3 nucleotides read TGCGCCAGCAGCTTGCGGCAGGGGATAAACATTCAGTACTTC. The chain carries TRBV5-1 and TRBJ2-4; D may be TRBD1 (6 bases). Germline values: CDR1 SGHRS, CDR2 YFSETQ. CDR3 length: 14 amino acids. The ends were cut back, 1 base at V and 6 bases at J, with 11 bases in the middle.

The V call is TRBV6-1, the J call TRBJ1-3, with D tentatively TRBD1 (6 bases). Trimming left V 1 base short and J 0 bases short, with 13 bases between. CDR1 is MNHNS, CDR2 SASEGT, per germline. The CDR3 runs to 17 residues. In DNA, the CDR3 is TGTGCCAGCAGTGAAGTAGTTAGGGGGAGCTCTGGAAACACCATATATTTT. This translates into CASSEVVRGSSGNTIYF.

The rearrangement joins TRBV6-1 to TRBJ2-7, with D hard to call. Germline V lookup: CDR1 MNHNS, CDR2 SASEGT. Trimming stripped 1 base from V and 6 bases from J, with 7 bases between. The CDR3 length is 12 residues. The DNA of the CDR3 is TGTGCCAGCAGTGAAGTTACGACCGAGCAGTACTTC. It specifies CASSEVTTEQYF.

The chain recombines TRBV10-3 with TRBJ1-5; D possibly corresponds to TRBD1 (6 bases). Germline CDR1 reads ENHRY; CDR2 reads SYGVKD. The V gene lost 10 bases and the J gene lost 5 bases, with 15 bases spanning the gap. CDR3 length: 13 amino acids. The CDR3 is CATQYRVDQPQHF. In DNA form, the CDR3 reads TGTGCCACCCAATACAGGGTCGATCAGCCCCAGCATTTT.

The V and J genes are TRBV5-1 and TRBJ2-5; the D gene is possibly TRBD1 (7 bases). V was trimmed by 5 bases and J by 5 bases, leaving 19 bases between them. From germline, CDR1 is SGHRS and CDR2 YFSETQ. The CDR3 contains 15 residues. CDR3: CASRPGGYVVETQYF. The DNA of the CDR3 is TGCGCCAGCAGACCAGGGGGGTATGTAGTCGAGACCCAGTACTTC. The full variable domain, in which reference TRBV5-1 and TRBJ2-5 provide the parts outside the CDR3, is KAGVTQTPRYLIKTRGQQVTLSCSPISGHRSVSWYQQTPGQGLQFLFEYFSETQRNKGNFPGRFSGRQFSNSRSEMNVSTLELGDSALYLCASRPGGYVVETQYFGPGTRLLVL.

A single count supports this clone. The chain joins TRBV2 to TRBJ2-3, with 7 bases fitting TRBD1. J gave up 2 bases and V 4 bases, and 6 bases lay outside the gene matches. Per the germline V gene, CDR1 is SNHLY and CDR2 is FYNNEI. The CDR3 spans 15 residues. CDR3 amino acids: CASSGQGGATDTQYF. DNA of the CDR3: TGTGCCAGCAGTGGACAGGGTGGTGCCACAGATACGCAGTATTTT.

V usage is TRBV6-1 and J usage is TRBJ2-1; D might be TRBD2 (5 bases). The CDR3 is 15 residues long. Per germline, CDR1 MNHNS and CDR2 SASEGT. Trimming removed 2 bases from V and 4 bases from J, with 12 bases in between. CDR3 coding DNA: TGTGCCAGCAGTGAAAACGGGGTGGTGTACAATGAGCAGTTCTTC. It specifies CASSENGVVYNEQFF.

The chain has TRBV5-5 and TRBJ2-1, with D tentatively TRBD1 or TRBD2 (5 bases each). V lost 3 bases to trimming and J lost 0 bases, with 10 bases between them. Germline V gene lookup returns CDR1 SGHKS and CDR2 YYEKEE (reference sequence). The CDR3 is made up of 15 amino acids. CDR3 loop: CASSSGGSSYNEQFF. The CDR3 DNA sequence: TGTGCCAGCAGCTCTGGGGGTAGCTCCTACAATGAGCAGTTCTTC.

Written as DNA, the CDR3 is TGTGCCAGCAGCCAGAGTGCAGAGAAAGGCGAGCAGTACTTC. Translating gives CASSQSAEKGEQYF. The V gene is TRBV9, the J gene TRBJ2-7, with D hard to call. V lost 4 bases and J lost 6, with 17 bases in between. The CDR3 totals 14 residues. Germline CDR1 reads SGDLS; CDR2 reads YYNGEE.

The J gene is TRBJ2-5, the V gene TRBV7-9; 8 bases fit TRBD1. The V gene's germline CDR1 is SEHNR and CDR2 FQNEAQ (reference sequence). J gave up 5 bases and V 4 bases, and 9 bases lay outside the gene matches. The CDR3 consists of 15 residues. The CDR3 sequence: CASSSGQGGRETQYF. As DNA, the CDR3 is TGTGCCAGCAGCTCTGGACAGGGTGGAAGGGAGACCCAGTACTTC.

The CDR3 protein is CASSLIGGKIEKLFF. CDR3 DNA: TGTGCCAGCAGCTTGATCGGGGGGAAGATAGAAAAACTGTTTTTT. The chain is built from TRBV5-4 and TRBJ1-4; D may be TRBD1 (5 bases). The V end was cut by 1 base, the J end by 8 bases, with 15 bases between. CDR3 length equals 15 residues. Germline V gives CDR1 SGHNT, CDR2 YYREEE (reference sequence).

The chain carries TRBV27 and TRBJ2-7; D not resolved. Looked up from germline, CDR1 is MNHEY and CDR2 is SMNVEV (reference sequence). The CDR3 is 15 residues long. Trimming cost V 2 bases and J 5 bases, with 16 bases left between them. The chain's CDR3 is CASSLVRVGPDEQYF. The CDR3 DNA reads as TGTGCCAGCAGTTTAGTAAGGGTAGGACCCGACGAGCAGTACTTC.

The genes are TRBV18 and TRBJ2-5; 7 bases are a match to TRBD1. The trim removed 6 bases at V and 5 bases at J, leaving 9 bases unmatched. Looked up from germline, CDR1 is KGHSH and CDR2 is LQKENI. The CDR3 length is 14 residues. The CDR3 here is CASSRTGTEETQYF. CDR3 coding DNA: TGTGCCAGCTCCCGCACCGGGACAGAGGAGACCCAGTACTTC.

The chain employs TRBV2 and TRBJ1-1; D is possibly TRBD1 (5 bases). CDR3 size: 15 residues. The V gene's germline CDR1 is SNHLY and CDR2 FYNNEI. V was trimmed by 7 bases and J by 0 bases, leaving 15 bases between them. The CDR3 DNA sequence: TGTGCCAGCAAGTTGGGACCTATGATGAACACTGAAGCTTTCTTT. Translating it yields CASKLGPMMNTEAFF.

The CDR3, as DNA: TGTGCCAGCAGCTCCCAAAGAGGGGTGAACACTGAAGCTTTCTTT. Translated: CASSSQRGVNTEAFF. The rearrangement joins TRBV7-9 to TRBJ1-1; possibly TRBD1 for D (5 bases). Germline-derived CDR1 and CDR2 are SEHNR and FQNEAQ (reference sequence). The CDR3 covers 15 residues. Trimming shortened V by 4 bases and J by 0 bases, and 12 bases separated the two germline ends.

The J gene is TRBJ2-7, the V gene TRBV11-2; a possible D gene is TRBD2 (6 bases). Germline loops: CDR1 SGHAT, CDR2 FQNNGV. Deletions cut 5 bases from V and 6 bases from J, with 11 bases between. The CDR3 is made up of 12 amino acids. For the CDR3, the DNA is TGTGCCAGCAGCCCAAGACTAGGCGAGCAGTACTTC. It is translated as CASSPRLGEQYF.